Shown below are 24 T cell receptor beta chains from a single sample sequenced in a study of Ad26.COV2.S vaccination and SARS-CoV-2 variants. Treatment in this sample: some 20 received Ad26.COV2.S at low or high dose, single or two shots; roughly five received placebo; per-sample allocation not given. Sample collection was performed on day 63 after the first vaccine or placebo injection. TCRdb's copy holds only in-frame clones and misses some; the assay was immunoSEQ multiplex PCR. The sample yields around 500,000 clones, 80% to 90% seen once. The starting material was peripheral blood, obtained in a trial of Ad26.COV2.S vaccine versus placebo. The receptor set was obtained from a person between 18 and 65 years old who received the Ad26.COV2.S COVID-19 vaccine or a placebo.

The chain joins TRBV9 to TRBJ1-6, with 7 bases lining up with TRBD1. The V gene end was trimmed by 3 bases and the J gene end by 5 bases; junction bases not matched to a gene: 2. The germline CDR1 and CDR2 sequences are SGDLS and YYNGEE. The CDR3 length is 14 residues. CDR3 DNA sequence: TGTGCCAGCAGCGCGGGACAGAATAATTCACCCCTCCACTTT. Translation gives CASSAGQNNSPLHF.

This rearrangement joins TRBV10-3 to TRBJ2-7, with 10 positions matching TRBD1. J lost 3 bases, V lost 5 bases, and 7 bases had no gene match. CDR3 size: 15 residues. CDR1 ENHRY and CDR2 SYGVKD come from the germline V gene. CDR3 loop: CAISPGTGVSYEQYF. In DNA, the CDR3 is TGTGCCATCAGTCCCGGGACAGGGGTCAGCTACGAGCAGTACTTC.

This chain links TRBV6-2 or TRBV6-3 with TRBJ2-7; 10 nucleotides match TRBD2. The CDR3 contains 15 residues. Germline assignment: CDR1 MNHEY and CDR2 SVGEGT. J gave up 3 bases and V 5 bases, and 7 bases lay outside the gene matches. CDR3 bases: TGTGCCAGCAGTGATCCCGTAGCGGGGGGCTACGAGCAGTACTTC. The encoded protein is CASSDPVAGGYEQYF.

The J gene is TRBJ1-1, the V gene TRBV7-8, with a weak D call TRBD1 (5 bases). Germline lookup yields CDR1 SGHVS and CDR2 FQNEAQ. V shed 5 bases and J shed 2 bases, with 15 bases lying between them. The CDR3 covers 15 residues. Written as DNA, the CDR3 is TGTGCCAGCAGCGCGAGGACAAGCCTTAACACTGAAGCTTTCTTT. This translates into CASSARTSLNTEAFF.

Written as DNA, the CDR3 is TGTGCCAGCAGCCAGTCCGGGACAGGGGAAAGCTACACCTTC. Protein: CASSQSGTGESYTF. The chain employs TRBV3-1 (or the pseudogene TRBV3-2) and TRBJ1-2, with TRBD1 matching over 10 bases. Losses at the gene ends were 3 bases for V and 9 bases for J; bases not matched to a gene: 7. The V gene's germline CDR1 is LGHDT and CDR2 YNNKEL (reference sequence). The CDR3 is 14 residues long.

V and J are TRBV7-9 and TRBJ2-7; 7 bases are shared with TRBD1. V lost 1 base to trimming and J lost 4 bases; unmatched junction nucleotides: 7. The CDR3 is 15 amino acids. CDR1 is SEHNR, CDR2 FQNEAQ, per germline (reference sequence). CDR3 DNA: TGTGCCAGCAGCTTAGATTCAGCAGGGGGTTACGAGCAGTACTTC. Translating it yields CASSLDSAGGYEQYF.

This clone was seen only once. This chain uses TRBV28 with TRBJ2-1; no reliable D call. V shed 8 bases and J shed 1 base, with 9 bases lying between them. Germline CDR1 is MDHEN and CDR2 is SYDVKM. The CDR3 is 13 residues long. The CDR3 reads CASGHLSYNEQFF. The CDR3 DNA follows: TGTGCCAGCGGCCATCTTTCCTACAATGAGCAGTTCTTC.

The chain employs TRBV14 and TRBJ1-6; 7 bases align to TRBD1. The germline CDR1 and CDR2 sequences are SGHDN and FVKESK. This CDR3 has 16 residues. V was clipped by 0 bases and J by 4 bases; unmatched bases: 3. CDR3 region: CASSQDRGTYNSPLHF. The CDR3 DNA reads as TGTGCCAGCAGCCAAGACAGGGGGACATATAATTCACCCCTCCACTTT.

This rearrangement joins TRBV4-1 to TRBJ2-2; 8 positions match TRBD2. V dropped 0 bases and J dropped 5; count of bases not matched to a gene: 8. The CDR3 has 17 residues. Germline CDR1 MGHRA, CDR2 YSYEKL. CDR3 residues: CASSQEGIAGRTGELFF. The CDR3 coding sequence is TGCGCCAGCAGCCAAGAAGGGATAGCGGGAAGGACCGGGGAGCTGTTTTTT.

The CDR3 nucleotides read TGTGCCAGCAGCGTCGGGACCCAGAATCAGCCCCAGCATTTT. Encoded protein: CASSVGTQNQPQHF. The genes are TRBV9 and TRBJ1-5; a possible D gene is TRBD1 (5 bases). CDR1 is SGDLS and CDR2 is YYNGEE in the germline V gene. V was cut by 2 bases and J by 4 bases, with 10 bases left in between. There are 14 residues in the CDR3.

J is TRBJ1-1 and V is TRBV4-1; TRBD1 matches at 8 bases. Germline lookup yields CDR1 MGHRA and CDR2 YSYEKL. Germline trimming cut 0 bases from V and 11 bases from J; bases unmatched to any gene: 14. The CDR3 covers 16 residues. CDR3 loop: CASSQDLGQVAKWAFF. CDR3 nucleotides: TGCGCCAGCAGCCAAGATCTGGGACAGGTAGCCAAGTGGGCTTTCTTT.

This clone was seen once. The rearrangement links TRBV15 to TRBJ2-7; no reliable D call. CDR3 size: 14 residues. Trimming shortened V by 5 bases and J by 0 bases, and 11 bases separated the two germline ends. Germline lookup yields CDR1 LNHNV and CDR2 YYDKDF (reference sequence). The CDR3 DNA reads TGTGCCACCAGCGGTCAGTGGAACTCCTACGAGCAGTACTTC. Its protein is CATSGQWNSYEQYF.

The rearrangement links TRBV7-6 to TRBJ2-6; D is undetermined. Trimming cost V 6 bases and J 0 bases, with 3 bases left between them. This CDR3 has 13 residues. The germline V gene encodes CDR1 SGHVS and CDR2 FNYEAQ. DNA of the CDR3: TGTGCCAGCAGGGCCTCTGGGGCCAACGTCCTGACTTTC. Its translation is CASRASGANVLTF.

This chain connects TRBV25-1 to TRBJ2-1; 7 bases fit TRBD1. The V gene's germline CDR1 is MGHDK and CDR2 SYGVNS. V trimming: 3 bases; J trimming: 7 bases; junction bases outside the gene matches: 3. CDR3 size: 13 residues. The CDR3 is CASSETGLNEQFF. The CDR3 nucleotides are TGTGCCAGCAGTGAGACAGGGTTAAATGAGCAGTTCTTC.

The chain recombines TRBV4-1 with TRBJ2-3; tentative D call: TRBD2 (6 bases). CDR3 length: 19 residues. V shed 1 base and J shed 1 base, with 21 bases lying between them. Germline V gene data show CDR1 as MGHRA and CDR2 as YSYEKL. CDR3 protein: CASSQGPTNLARGTDTQYF. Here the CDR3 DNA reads TGCGCCAGCAGCCAAGGCCCGACGAATCTAGCGCGCGGCACAGATACGCAGTATTTT.

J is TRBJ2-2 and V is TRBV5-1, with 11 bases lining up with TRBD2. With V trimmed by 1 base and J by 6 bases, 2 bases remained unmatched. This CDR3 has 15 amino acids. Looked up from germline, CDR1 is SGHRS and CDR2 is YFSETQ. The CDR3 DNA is TGCGCCAGCAGCTTGTCACTAGCGGGAGCCGGGGAGCTGTTTTTT. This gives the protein CASSLSLAGAGELFF.

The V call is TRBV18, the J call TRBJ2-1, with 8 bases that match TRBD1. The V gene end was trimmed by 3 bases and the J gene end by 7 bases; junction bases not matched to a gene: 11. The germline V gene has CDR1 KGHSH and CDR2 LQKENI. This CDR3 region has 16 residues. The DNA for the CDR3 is TGTGCCAGCTCACCCTACCCGGGACAGGAAGTGAATGAGCAGTTCTTC. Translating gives CASSPYPGQEVNEQFF. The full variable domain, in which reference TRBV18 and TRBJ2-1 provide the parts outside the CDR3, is NAGVMQNPRHLVRRRGQEARLRCSPMKGHSHVYWYRQLPEEGLKFMVYLQKENIIDESGMPKERFSAEFPKEGPSILRIQQVVRGDSAAYFCASSPYPGQEVNEQFFGPGTRLTVL.

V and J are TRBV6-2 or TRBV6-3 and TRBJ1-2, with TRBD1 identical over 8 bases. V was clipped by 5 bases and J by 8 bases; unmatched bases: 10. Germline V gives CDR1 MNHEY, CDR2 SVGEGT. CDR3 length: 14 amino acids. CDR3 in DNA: TGTGCCAGCAGTGTAGGGACAGGCTCCACAGGCTACACCTTC. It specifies CASSVGTGSTGYTF.

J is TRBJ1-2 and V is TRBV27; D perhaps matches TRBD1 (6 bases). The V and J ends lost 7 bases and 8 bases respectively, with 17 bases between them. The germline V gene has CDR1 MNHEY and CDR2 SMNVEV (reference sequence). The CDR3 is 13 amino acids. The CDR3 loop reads CASTERGARGYTF. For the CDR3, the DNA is TGTGCCAGCACCGAAAGGGGGGCGAGGGGCTACACCTTC.

The CDR3 DNA follows: TGTGCCAGCAGCTTAGTGGACTATGGCACAGATACGCAGTATTTT. Residues: CASSLVDYGTDTQYF. This sequence joins TRBV7-8 and TRBJ2-3; D perhaps matches TRBD2 (6 bases). The germline V and J ends were trimmed by 1 base and 1 base, with 9 bases remaining between them. The CDR3 is 15 amino acids. The germline V gene has CDR1 SGHVS and CDR2 FQNEAQ. The full variable domain, rest sourced from reference TRBV7-8 and TRBJ2-3, is GAGVSQSPRYKVAKRGQDVALRCDPISGHVSLFWYQQALGQGPEFLTYFQNEAQLDKSGLPSDRFFAERPEGSVSTLKIQRTQQEDSAVYLCASSLVDYGTDTQYFGPGTRLTVL.

CDR3 amino acids: CASSFHTYEQYF. In DNA form, the CDR3 reads TGTGCCAGCAGTTTCCACACCTACGAGCAGTACTTC. This chain joins TRBV28 and TRBJ2-7, with D uncertain. V was shortened by 3 bases and J by 2 bases, with 5 bases between the two germline ends. Germline V gene data show CDR1 as MDHEN and CDR2 as SYDVKM. The CDR3 sequence is 12 residues long. The full variable domain, completed using reference TRBV28 and TRBJ2-7, is DVKVTQSSRYLVKRTGEKVFLECVQDMDHENMFWYRQDPGLGLRLIYFSYDVKMKEKGDIPEGYSVSREKKERFSLILESASTNQTSMYLCASSFHTYEQYFGPGTRLTVT.

CDR3 DNA sequence: TGTGCCAGCAGCTTCGGGACGGCGGAGACCCAGTACTTC. Translation gives CASSFGTAETQYF. V usage is TRBV11-1 and J usage is TRBJ2-5; D tentatively fits TRBD1 or TRBD2 (5 bases each). V was clipped by 3 bases and J by 5 bases, with 10 bases between them. From germline, CDR1 is SGHAT and CDR2 FQDESV (reference sequence). The CDR3 has 13 residues.

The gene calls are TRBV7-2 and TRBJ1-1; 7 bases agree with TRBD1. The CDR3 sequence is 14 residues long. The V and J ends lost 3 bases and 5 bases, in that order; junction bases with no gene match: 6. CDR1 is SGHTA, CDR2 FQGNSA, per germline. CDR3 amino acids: CASSFRGRGTEAFF. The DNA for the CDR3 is TGTGCCAGCAGCTTTAGGGGGCGCGGGACTGAAGCTTTCTTT.

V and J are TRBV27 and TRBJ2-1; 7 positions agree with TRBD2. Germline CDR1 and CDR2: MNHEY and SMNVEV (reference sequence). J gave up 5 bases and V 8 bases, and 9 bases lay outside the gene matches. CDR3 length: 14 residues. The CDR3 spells CASRPGGSNNEQFF. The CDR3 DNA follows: TGTGCCAGCCGCCCTGGCGGGAGTAACAATGAGCAGTTCTTC.